The 12 T cell receptor beta chains below were found in one sample sequenced in a study of identical twins. TCRdb reanalysed the 5' RACE reads using MiXCR and keeps one entry per CDR3 protein. This table has more than 600,000 distinct CDR3 sequences, 18% appearing once. These data were also filed under a second study, of T cells expressing NK-cell markers.

The specimen was PBMCs. These receptors came from a woman under 30 in good health.

This clonotype was observed a few times. The chain employs TRBV5-1 and TRBJ2-3, with 9 bases lining up with TRBD2. With 4 bases clipped from V and 0 bases from J, the junction kept 6 bases outside the gene matches. The CDR3 runs to 16 residues. Germline V gene sequence: CDR1 SGHRS, CDR2 YFSETQ. The CDR3 sequence is CASSPPRGGSTDTQYF. CDR3 nucleotides: TGCGCCAGCAGCCCCCCGCGGGGGGGGAGCACAGATACGCAGTATTTT.

The V and J genes are TRBV6-4 and TRBJ2-7; 7 bases are shared with TRBD2. From germline, CDR1 is MRHNA and CDR2 SNTAGT. The CDR3 has 14 amino acids. V lost 10 bases and J lost 0; bases outside the gene matches: 9. CDR3 sequence: CATLGGDGSYEQYF. Here the CDR3 DNA reads TGTGCCACCCTGGGAGGGGACGGCTCCTACGAGCAGTACTTC.

This clonotype was observed a few times. J is TRBJ2-7 and V is TRBV10-3; D gene ambiguous. CDR1 ENHRY and CDR2 SYGVKD come from the germline V gene. The CDR3 has 11 amino acids. V was trimmed by 5 bases and J by 6 bases, leaving 8 bases between them. Here the CDR3 reads CAISPQFEQYF. In DNA form, the CDR3 reads TGTGCCATCAGTCCCCAGTTCGAGCAGTACTTC.

The chain joins TRBV10-3 to TRBJ2-3; D not resolved. Trimming took 6 bases from V and 2 from J, leaving 9 bases between them. Germline CDR1 and CDR2: ENHRY and SYGVKD. The CDR3 extends over 13 amino acids. DNA for the CDR3: TGTGCCATCAGGTCGCCAGCCACAGATACGCAGTATTTT. Encoded protein: CAIRSPATDTQYF.

In this sample, this clonotype turned up many times. J is TRBJ1-5 and V is TRBV12-3 or TRBV12-4; 7 positions match TRBD1. Trimming cost V 7 bases and J 0 bases; bases outside gene matches: 9. The CDR3 length is 16 residues. CDR3 sequence reads: CASMTRQGDSNQPQHF. The CDR3 DNA sequence: TGTGCCAGCATGACCAGACAGGGAGATAGCAATCAGCCCCAGCATTTT.

Only a few counts were recorded for this clonotype. V usage is TRBV20-1 and J usage is TRBJ2-1; no firm D call. V dropped 5 bases and J dropped 9 bases, with 20 bases sitting between them. CDR3 length: 14 residues. Germline lookup yields CDR1 DFQATT and CDR2 SNEGSKA (reference sequence). CDR3 sequence reads: CSALSPRGAGEQFF. Here the CDR3 DNA reads TGCAGTGCTCTATCGCCCCGCGGAGCCGGTGAGCAGTTCTTC.

This sequence joins TRBV12-5 and TRBJ2-1, with D unresolved. V was cut by 6 bases and J by 10 bases, with 16 bases left in between. This CDR3 has 13 amino acids. CDR1 and CDR2 (germline): LGHNT, FRNRAP. CDR3 amino acids: CASGAVRVGEQFF. In DNA form, the CDR3 reads TGTGCTAGTGGGGCAGTCCGTGTCGGGGAGCAGTTCTTC.

This clonotype occurred a few times. V gene TRBV11-2 combines with J gene TRBJ2-1; 8 nucleotides align to TRBD2. J was trimmed by 7 bases and V by 5 bases; bases with no gene match: 10. The length of the CDR3 is 15 residues. Germline CDR1 and CDR2: SGHAT and FQNNGV. The CDR3: CASSLSGSGGNEQFF. The CDR3 DNA reads TGTGCCAGCAGCCTCAGCGGGAGTGGTGGTAATGAGCAGTTCTTC.

The chain is built from TRBV5-1 and TRBJ2-7, with a weak D call TRBD1 (6 bases). This CDR3 is 14 amino acids long. Trimming took off 8 bases at V and 2 bases at J, with 17 bases between the two ends. From germline, CDR1 is SGHRS and CDR2 YFSETQ. The CDR3 nucleotides read TGCGCCAGTTCTTCCGGGACACTGACCTACGAGCAGTACTTC. This gives the protein CASSSGTLTYEQYF.

This clonotype was found many times. This chain connects TRBV10-1 to TRBJ2-1; 8 bases are a match to TRBD2. The V and J ends lost 4 bases and 7 bases, in that order; junction bases with no gene match: 3. Germline assignment: CDR1 WNHNN and CDR2 SYGVQD (reference sequence). The CDR3 length is 13 residues. CDR3 in DNA: TGCGCCAGCAGTGTTCAGCGGGAGAATGAGCAGTTCTTC. Amino acids: CASSVQRENEQFF.

Only a few counts were recorded for this clonotype. The chain uses TRBV7-9 and TRBJ2-7, with TRBD2 as a possible D gene (5 bases). The germline V and J ends were trimmed by 3 bases and 0 bases, with 12 bases remaining between them. The V gene's germline CDR1 is SEHNR and CDR2 FQNEAQ (reference sequence). The CDR3 has 15 residues. In nucleotides, the CDR3 is TGTGCCAGCAGCTTCTCGGCAGACTACTCCTACGAGCAGTACTTC. Translated, it gives CASSFSADYSYEQYF.

There are a few counts of this clonotype. This chain joins TRBV5-1 and TRBJ2-7; the D is unclear. V was clipped by 2 bases and J by 3 bases, with 12 bases between them. This CDR3 comprises 14 residues. From germline, CDR1 is SGHRS and CDR2 YFSETQ. This chain's CDR3 is CASSLTPQNYEQYF. The DNA for the CDR3 is TGCGCCAGCAGCTTAACCCCACAGAACTACGAGCAGTACTTC.